The T cell receptor beta chain described here comes from a study of technical replicates of blood from several donors. TCRdb keeps only in-frame clones here, not all; method: immunoSEQ multiplex PCR. The table includes just over 95,000 clones, approximately 94% detected once. CDR1 is LNHNV and CDR2 is YYDKDF in the germline V gene (reference sequence). Trimming left V 7 bases short and J 0 bases short, with 12 bases between. This CDR3 has 15 residues. This TCR derives from a human donor in good health. The gene calls are TRBV15 and TRBJ2-2; TRBD2 might be the D (6 bases). The sequenced sample consisted of T cells isolated from PBMCs. The CDR3 region has the DNA TGTGCCACCACTCGGGACTCCACGAACACCGGGGAGCTGTTTTTT. This translates into CATTRDSTNTGELFF. The full variable domain, in which reference TRBV15 and TRBJ2-2 provide the parts outside the CDR3, is DAMVIQNPRYQVTQFGKPVTLSCSQTLNHNVMYWYQQKSSQAPKLLFHYYDKDFNNEADTPDNFQSRRPNTSFCFLDIRSPGLGDTAMYLCATTRDSTNTGELFFGEGSRLTVL.